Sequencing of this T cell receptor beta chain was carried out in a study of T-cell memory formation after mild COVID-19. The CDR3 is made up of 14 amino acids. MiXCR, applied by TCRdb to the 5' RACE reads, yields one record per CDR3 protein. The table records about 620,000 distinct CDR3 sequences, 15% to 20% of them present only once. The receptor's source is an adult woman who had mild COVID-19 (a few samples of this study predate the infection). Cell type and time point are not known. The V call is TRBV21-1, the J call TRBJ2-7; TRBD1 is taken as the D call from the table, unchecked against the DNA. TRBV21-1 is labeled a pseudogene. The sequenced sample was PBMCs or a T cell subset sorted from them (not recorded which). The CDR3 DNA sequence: TGTGCCAGCAGCAGAACGACGGGGGACAACGAGCAGTACTTC. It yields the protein CASSRTTGDNEQYF.